This TCR beta chain originates from a study of blood T cell repertoires in COVID-19 (dated by TCRdb to the early 2020s). For context, the study as a whole: Samples from collaborators originated in the United States, Italy and Spain and spanned both the acute and convalescent phases of COVID-19. The material from the prospective study consisted of cDNA or gDNA derived from T cells, B-cell-depleted T cells, or PBMCs. The dataset comprised deeply sampled blood TCRbeta repertoires from subjects exposed to, actively infected with, or recovered from COVID-19. The repertoires were released in a freely available public database intended as a resource for research on the immune response to SARS-CoV-2. Samples came from the ongoing ImmuneRACE study (first 160 participants) plus 1,254 subjects from 6 global collaborators. Sample metadata almost always included a de-identified subject ID, COVID-19 status, age in years and sex. Where available, HLA class I and class II types were obtained from metadata supplied by the sample provider rather than from assay-based typing.

TCRbeta CDR3 regions were amplified from genomic DNA by means of the immunoSEQ Assay, a bias-controlled multiplex PCR. The paper's data handling went like this. The number of nucleated cells in each sample was estimated by amplification of reference gene primers within the assay. To quantify the absolute abundance of each unique TCRbeta CDR3 rearrangement, sequence reads were collapsed and filtered. For each sample, productive Simpson clonality was calculated by taking the square root of Simpson's diversity index across productive rearrangements. The table comes from immuneACCESS by way of TCRdb, which keeps in-frame sequences with V and J called. Part of the clones is missing from these tables; in studies checked, under half for an unresolved V gene and the rest for unknown reasons. The V and J calls and clone size come from that table; D and trimming were worked out from the DNA. The sample table records approximately 490,000 clones; roughly 87% of these occur just once. The top ten constitute roughly 0.7% of the sample.

Comment on this clone: Its antigen is not yet known. Base qualities are missing; no much larger clone stands one base away.

A distance of 9 bases separates the germline ends of V and J, which lose 0 bases and 9 bases respectively. The CDR3 goes from the cysteine to the phenylalanine over 13 residues. The DNA shown is the 39-base CDR3, in frame from base 1. The germline V gene (reference sequence) supplies CDR1 LGHDT and CDR2 YNNKEL. Enrolling through a virtual design, the prospective study's participants ranged in age from roughly 18 to 100 years and lived across 24 United States geographic areas. In the prospective study, cohorts were assigned on the basis of participant-reported clinical history obtained from a screening survey and a study questionnaire. Recovered participants in ImmuneRACE Cohort 3 were defined as having two consecutive negative NP/OP PCR tests, clearance from a healthcare professional, or resolution of symptoms. In the prospective study, mobile phlebotomists collected whole blood, serum and a nasopharyngeal or oropharyngeal swab from each participant. Participants in the prospective study had the option to provide additional blood draws and questionnaires over a roughly two-month period. Prospective study blood samples were shipped either frozen or at room temperature before DNA extraction.

Broad study findings and their caveats: The quantity of clinical and demographic metadata differed by source and by participant and was supplied without curation.

The chain couples TRBV3-1 (or the pseudogene TRBV3-2) to TRBJ1-5; too little of a D gene remains to name it. The TCR comes from a woman under 30 who had recovered from COVID-19. Sequencing was carried out using PBMCs or T cells enriched from blood (not recorded which). The nucleotide sequence reads TGTGCCAGCAGCCAAGATAGTTGGAGGCCCCAGCATTTT. Its protein product is CASSQDSWRPQHF.